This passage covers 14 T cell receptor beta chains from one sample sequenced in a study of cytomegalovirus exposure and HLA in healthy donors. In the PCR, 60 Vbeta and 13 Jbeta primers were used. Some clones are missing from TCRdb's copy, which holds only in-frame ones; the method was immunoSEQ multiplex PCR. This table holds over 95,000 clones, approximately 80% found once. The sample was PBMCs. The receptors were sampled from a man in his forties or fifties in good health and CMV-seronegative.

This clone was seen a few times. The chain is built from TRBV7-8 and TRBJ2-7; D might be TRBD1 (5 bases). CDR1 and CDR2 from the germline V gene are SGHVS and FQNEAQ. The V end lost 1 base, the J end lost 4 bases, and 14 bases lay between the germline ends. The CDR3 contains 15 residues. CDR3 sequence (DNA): TGTGCCAGCAGCTTAGGCCTACAGGTTAGGTACGAGCAGTACTTC. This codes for CASSLGLQVRYEQYF.

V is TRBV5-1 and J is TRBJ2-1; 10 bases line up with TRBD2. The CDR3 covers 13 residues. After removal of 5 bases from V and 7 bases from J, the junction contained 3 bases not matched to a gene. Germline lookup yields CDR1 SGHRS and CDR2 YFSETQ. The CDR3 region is CASRLAGVNEQFF. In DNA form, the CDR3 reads TGCGCCAGCAGGCTAGCGGGAGTTAATGAGCAGTTCTTC.

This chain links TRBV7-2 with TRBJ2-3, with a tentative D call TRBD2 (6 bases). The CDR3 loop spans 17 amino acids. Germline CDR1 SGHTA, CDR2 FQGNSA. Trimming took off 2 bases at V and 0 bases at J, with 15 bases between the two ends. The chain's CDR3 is CASSLLPPGVSTDTQYF. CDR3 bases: TGTGCCAGCAGCTTATTGCCTCCGGGAGTGAGCACAGATACGCAGTATTTT.

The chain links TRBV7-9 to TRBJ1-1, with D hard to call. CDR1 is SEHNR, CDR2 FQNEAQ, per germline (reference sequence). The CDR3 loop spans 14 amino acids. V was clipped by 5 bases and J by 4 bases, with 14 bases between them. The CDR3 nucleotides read TGTGCCAGCAGCCGAGGGCAAGGCGGCACTGAAGCTTTCTTT. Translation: CASSRGQGGTEAFF.

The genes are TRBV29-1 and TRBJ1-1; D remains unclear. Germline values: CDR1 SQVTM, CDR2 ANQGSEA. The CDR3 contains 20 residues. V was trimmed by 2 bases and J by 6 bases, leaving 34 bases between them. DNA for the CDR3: TGCAGCGTTGAATCCAGCGAAGAGGGCCAGCGAACCTGGCAGGACGCTGAAGCTTTCTTT. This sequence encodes CSVESSEEGQRTWQDAEAFF.

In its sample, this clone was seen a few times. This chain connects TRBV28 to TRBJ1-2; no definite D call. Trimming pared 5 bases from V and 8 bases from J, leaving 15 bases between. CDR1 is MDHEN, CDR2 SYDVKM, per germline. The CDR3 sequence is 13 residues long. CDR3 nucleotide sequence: TGTGCCAGCAGTCCTCACTCCCCCTTCGGCTACACCTTC. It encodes CASSPHSPFGYTF.

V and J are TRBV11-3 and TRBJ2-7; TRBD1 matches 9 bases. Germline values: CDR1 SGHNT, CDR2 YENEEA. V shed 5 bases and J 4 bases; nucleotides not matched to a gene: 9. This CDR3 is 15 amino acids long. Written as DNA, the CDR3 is TGTGCCAGCAGCGCACCGGGACAGGGTTTATACGAGCAGTACTTC. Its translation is CASSAPGQGLYEQYF.

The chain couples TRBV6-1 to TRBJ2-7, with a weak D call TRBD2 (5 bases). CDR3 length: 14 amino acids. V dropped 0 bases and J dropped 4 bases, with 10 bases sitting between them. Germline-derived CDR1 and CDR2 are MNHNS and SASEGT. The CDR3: CASSEAKRGYEQYF. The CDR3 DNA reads TGTGCCAGCAGTGAAGCTAAACGGGGTTACGAGCAGTACTTC.

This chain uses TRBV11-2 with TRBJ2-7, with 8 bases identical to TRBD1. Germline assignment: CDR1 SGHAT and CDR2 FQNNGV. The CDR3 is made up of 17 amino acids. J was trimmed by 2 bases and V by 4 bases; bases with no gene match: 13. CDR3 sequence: CASSSPGGDRRTYEQYF. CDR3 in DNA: TGTGCCAGCAGCTCCCCCGGCGGGGACAGGAGAACCTACGAGCAGTACTTC.

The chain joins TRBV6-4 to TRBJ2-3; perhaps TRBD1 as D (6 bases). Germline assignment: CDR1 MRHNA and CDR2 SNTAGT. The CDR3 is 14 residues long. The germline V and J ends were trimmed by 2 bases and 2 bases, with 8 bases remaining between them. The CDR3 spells CASSDRDNTDTQYF. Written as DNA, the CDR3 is TGTGCCAGCAGTGACCGGGACAACACAGATACGCAGTATTTT.

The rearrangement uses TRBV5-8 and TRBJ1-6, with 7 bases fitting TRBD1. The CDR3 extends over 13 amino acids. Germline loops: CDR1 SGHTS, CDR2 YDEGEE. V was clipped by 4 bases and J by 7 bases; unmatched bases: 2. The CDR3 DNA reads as TGTGCCAGCAGCACACAGGGGAATTCACCCCTCCACTTT. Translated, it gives CASSTQGNSPLHF.

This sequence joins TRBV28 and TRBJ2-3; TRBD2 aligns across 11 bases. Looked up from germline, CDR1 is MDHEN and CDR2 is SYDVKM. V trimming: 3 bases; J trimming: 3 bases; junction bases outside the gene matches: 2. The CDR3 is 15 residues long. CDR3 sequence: CASSFLAGGTDTQYF. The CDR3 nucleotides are TGTGCCAGCAGTTTTTTAGCGGGGGGGACAGATACGCAGTATTTT.

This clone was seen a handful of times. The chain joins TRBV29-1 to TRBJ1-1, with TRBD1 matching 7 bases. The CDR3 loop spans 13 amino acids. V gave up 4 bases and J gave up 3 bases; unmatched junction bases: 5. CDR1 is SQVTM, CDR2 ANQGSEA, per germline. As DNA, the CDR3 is TGCAGCGTTGCTGGCAGGGGGGACACTGAAGCTTTCTTT. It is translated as CSVAGRGDTEAFF.

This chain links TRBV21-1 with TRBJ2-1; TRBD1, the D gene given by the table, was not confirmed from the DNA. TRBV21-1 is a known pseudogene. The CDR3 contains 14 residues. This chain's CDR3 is CASSKESRDNEQFF. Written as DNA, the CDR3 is TGTGCCAGCAGCAAAGAGTCCAGGGACAATGAGCAGTTCTTC.